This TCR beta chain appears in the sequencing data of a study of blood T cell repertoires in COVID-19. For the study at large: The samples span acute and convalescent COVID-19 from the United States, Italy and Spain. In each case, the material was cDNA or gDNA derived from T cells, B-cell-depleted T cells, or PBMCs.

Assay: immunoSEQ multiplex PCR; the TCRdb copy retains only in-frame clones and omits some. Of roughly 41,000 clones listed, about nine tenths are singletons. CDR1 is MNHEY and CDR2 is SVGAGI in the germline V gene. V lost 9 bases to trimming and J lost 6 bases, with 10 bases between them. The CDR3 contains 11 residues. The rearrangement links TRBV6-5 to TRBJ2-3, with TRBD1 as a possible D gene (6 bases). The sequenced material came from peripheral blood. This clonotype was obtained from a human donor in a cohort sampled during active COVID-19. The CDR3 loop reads CASGQGDTQYF. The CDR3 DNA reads TGTGCCAGTGGGCAGGGGGATACGCAGTATTTT.